Listed below are T cell receptor beta chains from one sample, sequenced in a study of patients and donors after allogeneic stem cell transplantation. TCRdb re-derived calls from the RT-PCR reads in MiXCR, one entry per CDR3 protein. The sample comprises roughly 200,000 distinct CDR3 sequences, around 41% of which are singletons, and around a tenth rests with the top ten. Sequencing was performed on blood, either unsorted or a sorted T cell fraction (not recorded which). All receptors derive from a human donor who was either an allogeneic HSCT recipient or a stem cell or donor lymphocyte infusion donor (not recorded which). It is not recorded whose cells these are; they may come from a transplant donor. Both conserved end residues are part of each CDR3. The order of the fields is clone size, J gene, D gene, V gene, CDR3 protein, CDR3 DNA. D genes are given only for firm matches. Not every row has a clone size; where given, it reads once, few, many or a size class.

clone size: NA; J gene: TRBJ1-2; D gene: TRBD1; V gene: TRBV4-2; CDR3 protein: CASSQEGGGARLYGYTF; CDR3 DNA: TGTGCCAGCAGCCAAGAAGGAGGGGGCGCCAGACTCTATGGCTACACCTTC
clone size: NA; J gene: TRBJ1-1; D gene: NA; V gene: TRBV12-3/TRBV12-4; CDR3 protein: CASSKQMNTEAFF; CDR3 DNA: TGTGCCAGCAGTAAACAGATGAACACTGAAGCTTTCTTT
clone size: NA; J gene: TRBJ1-2; D gene: NA; V gene: TRBV12-3/TRBV12-4; CDR3 protein: CASSLAPGRANYGYTF; CDR3 DNA: TGTGCCAGCAGTTTAGCGCCAGGCAGAGCTAACTATGGCTACACCTTC
clone size: NA; J gene: TRBJ1-1; D gene: NA; V gene: TRBV6-1; CDR3 protein: CASSAGASRSEAFF; CDR3 DNA: TGTGCCAGCAGTGCAGGGGCCTCAAGGTCTGAAGCTTTCTTT
clone size: few; J gene: TRBJ1-2; D gene: NA; V gene: TRBV28; CDR3 protein: CASRLTGSYGYTF; CDR3 DNA: TGTGCCAGCAGGTTAACAGGGAGCTATGGCTACACCTTC
clone size: few; J gene: TRBJ1-5; D gene: NA; V gene: TRBV12-5; CDR3 protein: CASAPWGGQPQHF; CDR3 DNA: TGTGCTAGCGCCCCTTGGGGGGGGCAGCCCCAGCATTTT
clone size: few; J gene: TRBJ2-1; D gene: TRBD1; V gene: TRBV24-1; CDR3 protein: CATGVHRGRYNEQFF; CDR3 DNA: TGTGCCACCGGGGTCCACAGGGGGAGATACAATGAGCAGTTCTTC
clone size: NA; J gene: TRBJ1-1; D gene: NA; V gene: TRBV7-2; CDR3 protein: CASSGSQAFF; CDR3 DNA: TGTGCCAGCTCGGGGTCTCAAGCTTTCTTT
clone size: few; J gene: TRBJ2-1; D gene: TRBD2; V gene: TRBV7-3; CDR3 protein: CASSRRTSSYNEQFF; CDR3 DNA: TGTGCCAGCAGCCGGAGGACTAGCTCCTACAATGAGCAGTTCTTC
clone size: NA; J gene: TRBJ1-1; D gene: NA; V gene: TRBV14; CDR3 protein: CASSGFVNTEAFF; CDR3 DNA: TGTGCCAGCAGCGGATTCGTGAACACTGAAGCTTTCTTT
clone size: NA; J gene: TRBJ2-4; D gene: NA; V gene: TRBV4-1; CDR3 protein: CASSQGGGAKNIQYF; CDR3 DNA: TGCGCCAGCAGCCAAGGAGGGGGGGCCAAAAACATTCAGTACTTC
clone size: NA; J gene: TRBJ1-1; D gene: NA; V gene: TRBV12-3/TRBV12-4; CDR3 protein: CASSLGGTDTEAFF; CDR3 DNA: TGTGCCAGCAGTTTGGGAGGGACCGACACTGAAGCTTTCTTT
clone size: NA; J gene: TRBJ2-6; D gene: NA; V gene: TRBV3-1; CDR3 protein: CASSQERAGANVLTF; CDR3 DNA: TGTGCCAGCAGCCAAGAGCGCGCCGGGGCCAACGTCCTGACTTTC
clone size: once; J gene: TRBJ2-1; D gene: NA; V gene: TRBV7-9; CDR3 protein: CASSLPVSEQFF; CDR3 DNA: TGTGCCAGCAGCTTGCCGGTTAGTGAGCAGTTCTTC
clone size: NA; J gene: TRBJ1-1; D gene: NA; V gene: TRBV4-1; CDR3 protein: CASSQFGGRPDTEAFF; CDR3 DNA: TGCGCCAGCAGCCAATTCGGGGGGAGGCCGGACACTGAAGCTTTCTTT
clone size: NA; J gene: TRBJ2-1; D gene: TRBD1; V gene: TRBV6-4; CDR3 protein: CASSDATGASANEQFF; CDR3 DNA: TGTGCCAGCAGTGACGCGACAGGGGCAAGTGCGAATGAGCAGTTCTTC
clone size: NA; J gene: TRBJ2-3; D gene: TRBD2; V gene: TRBV3-1; CDR3 protein: CASSPGGRTDTQYF; CDR3 DNA: TGTGCCAGCAGCCCCGGGGGGAGGACAGATACGCAGTATTTT
clone size: NA; J gene: TRBJ2-7; D gene: NA; V gene: TRBV12-3/TRBV12-4; CDR3 protein: CASRPGISYEQYF; CDR3 DNA: TGTGCCAGCAGACCAGGAATCTCCTACGAGCAGTACTTC
clone size: once; J gene: TRBJ1-1; D gene: NA; V gene: TRBV24-1; CDR3 protein: CATSDRSGEAFF; CDR3 DNA: TGTGCCACCAGTGACAGGTCAGGGGAAGCTTTCTTT
clone size: few; J gene: TRBJ2-1; D gene: NA; V gene: TRBV29-1; CDR3 protein: CSVIPSSYNEQFF; CDR3 DNA: TGCAGCGTGATTCCTAGCTCCTACAATGAGCAGTTCTTC
clone size: NA; J gene: TRBJ1-1; D gene: TRBD1; V gene: TRBV12-3/TRBV12-4; CDR3 protein: CASSFDREYTEAFF; CDR3 DNA: TGTGCCAGCAGTTTTGACAGGGAATACACTGAAGCTTTCTTT
clone size: few; J gene: TRBJ1-4; D gene: TRBD1; V gene: TRBV2; CDR3 protein: CASSEEQGGEKLFF; CDR3 DNA: TGTGCCAGCAGTGAAGAACAGGGGGGCGAAAAACTGTTTTTT
clone size: NA; J gene: TRBJ2-5; D gene: NA; V gene: TRBV7-2; CDR3 protein: CASSSDGETQYF; CDR3 DNA: TGTGCCAGCAGCTCGGACGGGGAGACCCAGTACTTC
clone size: few; J gene: TRBJ1-6; D gene: TRBD1; V gene: TRBV27; CDR3 protein: CASSSDRGGNSPLHF; CDR3 DNA: TGTGCCAGCAGTTCCGACAGGGGGGGGAATTCACCCCTCCACTTT
clone size: few; J gene: TRBJ1-2; D gene: NA; V gene: TRBV5-1; CDR3 protein: CASSLVADLFGYTF; CDR3 DNA: TGCGCCAGCAGCTTGGTTGCGGACTTGTTTGGCTACACCTTC
clone size: few; J gene: TRBJ1-2; D gene: TRBD1; V gene: TRBV20-1; CDR3 protein: CSARKRQGAYGYTF; CDR3 DNA: TGCAGTGCTAGGAAAAGACAGGGGGCCTATGGCTACACCTTC
clone size: few; J gene: TRBJ2-3; D gene: NA; V gene: TRBV7-3; CDR3 protein: CASSLGPADTQYF; CDR3 DNA: TGTGCCAGCAGCTTAGGTCCGGCAGACACGCAGTATTTT
clone size: NA; J gene: TRBJ1-4; D gene: TRBD1; V gene: TRBV7-8; CDR3 protein: CASSPTGVGEKLFF; CDR3 DNA: TGTGCCAGCAGCCCTACAGGGGTGGGTGAAAAACTGTTTTTT
clone size: NA; J gene: TRBJ2-3; D gene: NA; V gene: TRBV7-2; CDR3 protein: CASSLTRVPDTQYF; CDR3 DNA: TGTGCCAGCAGCTTGACTAGAGTCCCAGATACGCAGTATTTT
clone size: NA; J gene: TRBJ2-5; D gene: NA; V gene: TRBV3-1; CDR3 protein: CASSQGSETYQETQYF; CDR3 DNA: TGTGCCAGCAGCCAAGGTTCCGAGACGTACCAAGAGACCCAGTACTTC
clone size: NA; J gene: TRBJ1-2; D gene: NA; V gene: TRBV3-1; CDR3 protein: CASSPGQLRDYGYTF; CDR3 DNA: TGTGCCAGCAGCCCTGGGCAGCTTAGAGACTATGGCTACACCTTC
clone size: NA; J gene: TRBJ1-1; D gene: TRBD1; V gene: TRBV20-1; CDR3 protein: CSARRGLKNTEAFF; CDR3 DNA: TGCAGTGCTAGGAGGGGGCTTAAGAACACTGAAGCTTTCTTT
clone size: few; J gene: TRBJ1-1; D gene: NA; V gene: TRBV25-1; CDR3 protein: CASSEFRGIGTEAFF; CDR3 DNA: TGTGCCAGCAGTGAATTTCGAGGTATAGGCACTGAAGCTTTCTTT
clone size: NA; J gene: TRBJ1-2; D gene: NA; V gene: TRBV6-6; CDR3 protein: CASSQLANYGYTF; CDR3 DNA: TGTGCCAGCAGTCAACTAGCTAACTATGGCTACACCTTC
clone size: NA; J gene: TRBJ2-4; D gene: NA; V gene: TRBV20-1; CDR3 protein: CSASPAVGQRIQYF; CDR3 DNA: TGCAGTGCTAGCCCAGCGGTGGGGCAACGCATTCAGTACTTC
clone size: few; J gene: TRBJ1-1; D gene: TRBD1; V gene: TRBV29-1; CDR3 protein: CSVEDRGSTEAFF; CDR3 DNA: TGCAGCGTTGAGGACAGGGGGTCCACTGAAGCTTTCTTT
clone size: few; J gene: TRBJ2-1; D gene: NA; V gene: TRBV27; CDR3 protein: CASSYVAAGYNEQFF; CDR3 DNA: TGTGCCAGCAGTTATGTAGCGGCTGGGTACAATGAGCAGTTCTTC
clone size: NA; J gene: TRBJ2-5; D gene: NA; V gene: TRBV5-1; CDR3 protein: CASSLKTGRQETQYF; CDR3 DNA: TGCGCCAGCAGCTTGAAGACAGGCCGACAAGAGACCCAGTACTTC
clone size: few; J gene: TRBJ2-3; D gene: NA; V gene: TRBV12-3/TRBV12-4; CDR3 protein: CASSLGDLEDTQYF; CDR3 DNA: TGTGCCAGCAGTTTAGGGGACCTCGAGGATACGCAGTATTTT